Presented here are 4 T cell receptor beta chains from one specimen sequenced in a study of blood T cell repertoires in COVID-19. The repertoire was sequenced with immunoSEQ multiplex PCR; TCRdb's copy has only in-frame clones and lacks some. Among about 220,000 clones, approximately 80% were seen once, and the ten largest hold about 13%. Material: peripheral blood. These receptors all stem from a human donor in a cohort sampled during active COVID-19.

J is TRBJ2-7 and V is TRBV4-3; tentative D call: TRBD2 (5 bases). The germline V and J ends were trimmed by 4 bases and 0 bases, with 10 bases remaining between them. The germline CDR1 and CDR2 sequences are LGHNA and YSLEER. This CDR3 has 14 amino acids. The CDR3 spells CASSLGRNSYEQYF. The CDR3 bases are TGCGCCAGCAGCCTGGGGAGAAACTCCTACGAGCAGTACTTC.

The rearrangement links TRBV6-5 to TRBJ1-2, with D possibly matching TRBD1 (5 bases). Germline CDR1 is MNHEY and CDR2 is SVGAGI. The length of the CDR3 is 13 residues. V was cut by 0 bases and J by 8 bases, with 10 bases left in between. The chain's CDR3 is CASSYSGQGGYTF. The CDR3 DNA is TGTGCCAGCAGTTACTCAGGGCAGGGCGGCTACACCTTC.

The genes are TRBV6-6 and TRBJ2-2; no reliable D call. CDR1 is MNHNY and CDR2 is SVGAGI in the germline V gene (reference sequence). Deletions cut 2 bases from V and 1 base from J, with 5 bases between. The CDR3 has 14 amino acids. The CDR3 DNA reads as TGTGCCAGCAGTTACCCGGTGAACACCGGGGAGCTGTTTTTT. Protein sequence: CASSYPVNTGELFF.

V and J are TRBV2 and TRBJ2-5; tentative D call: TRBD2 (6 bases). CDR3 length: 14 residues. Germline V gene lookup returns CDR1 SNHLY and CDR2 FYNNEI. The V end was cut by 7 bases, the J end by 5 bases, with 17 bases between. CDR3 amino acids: CASNGVARGETQYF. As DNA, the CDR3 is TGTGCCAGCAACGGTGTAGCCCGGGGGGAGACCCAGTACTTC.